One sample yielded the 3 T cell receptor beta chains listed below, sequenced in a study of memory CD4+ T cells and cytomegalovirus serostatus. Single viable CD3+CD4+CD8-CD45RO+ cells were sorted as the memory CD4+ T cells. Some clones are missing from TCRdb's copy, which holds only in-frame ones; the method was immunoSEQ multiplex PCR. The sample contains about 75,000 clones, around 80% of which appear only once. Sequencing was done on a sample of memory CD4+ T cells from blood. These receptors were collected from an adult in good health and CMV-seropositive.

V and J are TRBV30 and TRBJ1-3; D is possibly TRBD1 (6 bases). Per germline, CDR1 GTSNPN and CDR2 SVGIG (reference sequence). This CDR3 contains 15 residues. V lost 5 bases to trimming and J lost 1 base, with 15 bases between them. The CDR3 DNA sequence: TGTGCCTGGGGTAGGGGGGCGATTTCTGGAAACACCATATATTTT. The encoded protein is CAWGRGAISGNTIYF.

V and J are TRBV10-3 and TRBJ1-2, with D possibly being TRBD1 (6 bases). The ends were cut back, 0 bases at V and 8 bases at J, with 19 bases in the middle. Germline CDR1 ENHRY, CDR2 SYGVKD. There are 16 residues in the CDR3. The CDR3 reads CAISESSQGSGRGYTF. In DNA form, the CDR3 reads TGTGCCATCAGTGAGTCGAGTCAGGGGTCGGGAAGAGGCTACACCTTC.

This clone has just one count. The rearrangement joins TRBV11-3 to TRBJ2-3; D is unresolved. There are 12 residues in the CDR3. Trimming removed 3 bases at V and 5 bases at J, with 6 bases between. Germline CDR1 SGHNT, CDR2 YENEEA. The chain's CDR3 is CASSLDQDTQYF. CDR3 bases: TGTGCCAGCAGCTTGGACCAAGATACGCAGTATTTT.